This TCR beta chain derives from a study of pediatric ulcerative colitis. About the study: Disease was pancolitis in 7 or 8 and left-sided in two, histology-confirmed. Study conclusions and caveats: Ulcerative colitis patients shared more blood-rectal clones than controls.

V gave up 6 bases and J gave up 5 bases, with 8 bases separating them. Germline assignment: CDR1 MGHDK and CDR2 SYGVNS. The CDR3 length is 11 residues. Ulcerative colitis patients received no immunosuppressive medication before the diagnostic colonoscopy. Up to 500,000 reads were sequenced per sample. Sequencing used immunoSEQ multiplex PCR; TCRdb keeps in-frame clones, though not all of them. The sample holds 59,000 or so clones, 77% seen once. Comments on this clone: Its antigen remains unknown.

The sequenced sample was blood. This sequence originates from a boy younger than 18 with moderate ulcerative colitis. The chain couples TRBV25-1 to TRBJ2-7; D is unresolved. The CDR3 DNA sequence: TGTGCCAGCAGCCCACGGGACGAGCAGTACTTC. This translates into CASSPRDEQYF.